This record covers a single T cell receptor (beta chain). Other DNA sequences in this specimen translate into the identical CDR3. This CDR3 has 15 residues. V was cut by 3 bases and J by 1 base, with 7 bases left in between. Germline CDR1 SGHTA, CDR2 FQGNSA. Original processing methods: Using reference gene primer amplification, nucleated cell counts were estimated. Data came from immunoSEQ multiplex PCR; TCRdb stores just in-frame clones and leaves some out. The V and J calls and clone size were taken over from that table, and D and trimming were inferred from the DNA. The data contain 200,000 to 300,000 clones, 70% to 90% of them singletons. The sample originates from a study of blood T cell repertoires in COVID-19. About the study: The United States, Italy and Spain provided the acute and convalescent COVID-19 samples. In each case, the material was cDNA or gDNA derived from T cells, B-cell-depleted T cells, or PBMCs.

The sequence derives from a man aged 25 to 45 with active or convalescent COVID-19. Material: peripheral blood. V usage is TRBV7-2 and J usage is TRBJ2-6, with D tentatively TRBD2 (5 bases). The CDR3 coding sequence is TGTGCCAGCAGCTTGAGGGAGTCTGGGGCCAACGTCCTGACTTTC. This encodes CASSLRESGANVLTF.